Shown below are 25 T cell receptor beta chains from a single sample sequenced in a study of T cells in women clearing cervical HPV infection. Assay used: immunoSEQ multiplex PCR; TCRdb lists only in-frame clones, some missing. The sample data list fewer than 40,000 clones. The source material was blood buffy coat. The receptors shown here come from a woman between 18 and 70 years old with a cervical HPV16 infection that either progressed to CIN3+ or cleared (not recorded which).

Of note for this clone: Read data end 3 residues before the CDR3 end; the end is taken from the germline J gene. The sample carries other DNA sequences with the same CDR3. The V and J genes are TRBV12-3 or TRBV12-4 and TRBJ2-5; 11 bases are shared with TRBD2. Trimming removed 5 bases from V and 4 bases from J; junction bases left unmatched: 6. The CDR3 covers 15 residues. CDR3 residues: CASSLTSGRGETQYF. Partial CDR3 DNA: TGTGCCAGCAGTCTTACTAGCGGGAGAGGAGAGACC.

With regard to this clone: The read finishes 3 residues shy of the CDR3 end, and the germline J gene is used to complete it. The V call is TRBV7-9, the J call TRBJ2-1, with D uncertain. Trimming took off 4 bases at V and 5 bases at J, with 3 bases between the two ends. The CDR3 sequence is 11 residues long. The germline V gene has CDR1 SEHNR and CDR2 FQNEAQ (reference sequence). The CDR3 DNA, read in part, is TGTGCCAGCAGCTCTGACAATGAG. It codes for CASSSDNE. The CDR3 reads in full as CASSSDNEQFF.

A word on this clone: The read halts 3 residues ahead of the CDR3 end, with the missing end drawn from the germline J gene. V and J are TRBV7-2 and TRBJ1-5, with 9 nucleotides matching TRBD1. The trim removed 3 bases at V and 5 bases at J, leaving 2 bases unmatched. This CDR3 contains 14 residues. CDR1 is SGHTA, CDR2 FQGNSA, per germline. The CDR3 is CASSLGQGHQPQHF. The covered CDR3 bases are TGTGCCAGCAGCTTGGGACAGGGCCATCAGCCC.

CDR3 loop: CASSPELVGLAGDEQFF. The covered CDR3 bases are TGTGCCAGCTCACCAGAATTAGTCGGACTAGCGGGGGATGAG. The genes are TRBV18 and TRBJ2-1; 13 bases fit TRBD2. With the read ending 3 residues before the CDR3 end, the germline J gene is used to fill in that end. The germline V gene has CDR1 KGHSH and CDR2 LQKENI. The CDR3 runs 17 residues. Trimming removed 2 bases from V and 8 bases from J; junction bases left unmatched: 9.

The CDR3 DNA, read in part, is TGCGCCAGCTGGGGGGGAAACACCGGGGAG. Translation: CASWGGNTGE. The full CDR3 reads CASWGGNTGELFF. This chain joins TRBV5-1 and TRBJ2-2, with TRBD2 identical over 7 bases. Sequencing ends 3 residues short of the CDR3 end; the germline J gene provides the rest. V lost 7 bases and J lost 2; bases outside the gene matches: 2. CDR1 is SGHRS, CDR2 YFSETQ, per germline. This CDR3 contains 13 residues.

The sequenced part of the CDR3 DNA is TGTGCCAGTTCCCCCGCGGAATTCTCCTATAATTCACCC. Amino acids: CASSPAEFSYNSP. The full CDR3 sequence reads CASSPAEFSYNSPLHF. The V and J genes are TRBV19 and TRBJ1-6; D is uncertain. The read halts 3 residues ahead of the CDR3 end, with the missing end drawn from the germline J gene. Trimming removed 8 bases at V and 0 bases at J, with 14 bases between. This CDR3 spans 16 amino acids. Germline-derived CDR1 and CDR2 are LNHDA and SQIVND (reference sequence).

Concerning this clone itself: The sequence runs out 3 residues before the end of the CDR3; the remainder is reconstructed from the germline J gene. The chain combines TRBV5-1 with TRBJ2-7; 9 bases align to TRBD1. V trimming: 3 bases; J trimming: 5 bases; junction bases outside the gene matches: 0. CDR1 and CDR2 from the germline V gene are SGHRS and YFSETQ. The CDR3 has 12 amino acids. The sequenced CDR3 bases are TGCGCCAGCAGCTACAGGGGGCACGAG. Its translation: CASSYRGHE. The whole CDR3 protein reads CASSYRGHEQYF.

In regard to this clone: The CDR3 end falls 3 residues outside the read, so it is completed with the germline J gene. This chain uses TRBV5-1 with TRBJ1-1; D may be TRBD1 (5 bases). This CDR3 contains 15 residues. The V gene's germline CDR1 is SGHRS and CDR2 YFSETQ. Trimming pared 1 base from V and 0 bases from J, leaving 10 bases between. Incomplete CDR3 DNA: TGCGCCAGCAGCTTGTGGCAGGGAGTGAACACTGAA. It translates to CASSLWQGVNTE. The whole CDR3 region reads CASSLWQGVNTEAFF.

About this clone: Coverage ceases 3 residues before the CDR3 finishes, and the germline J gene fills in the end. The rearrangement links TRBV5-4 to TRBJ1-1; 8 positions match TRBD1. Germline CDR1 SGHNT, CDR2 YYREEE (reference sequence). V was clipped by 4 bases and J by 7 bases; unmatched bases: 9. The length of the CDR3 is 14 residues. The CDR3 sequence is CASSRPDREVEAFF. The CDR3 bases that were read are TGTGCCAGCAGCCGCCCGGACAGGGAAGTTGAA.

About this clone itself: The CDR3 end is not reached by the read, which stops 3 residues before it; the germline J gene fills it in. The J gene is TRBJ2-5, the V gene TRBV5-1, with TRBD2 matching over 9 bases. Germline loops: CDR1 SGHRS, CDR2 YFSETQ. V trimming: 6 bases; J trimming: 5 bases; junction bases outside the gene matches: 8. The CDR3 runs to 14 residues. CDR3: CASTPRAGGETQYF. The covered CDR3 bases are TGCGCCAGCACCCCTCGAGCGGGAGGTGAGACC. The complete variable domain, with remaining parts taken from reference TRBV5-1 and TRBJ2-5, reads KAGVTQTPRYLIKTRGQQVTLSCSPISGHRSVSWYQQTPGQGLQFLFEYFSETQRNKGNFPGRFSGRQFSNSRSEMNVSTLELGDSALYLCASTPRAGGETQYFGPGTRLLVL.

On this clone itself: The read terminates 3 residues ahead of where the CDR3 ends, so the germline J gene completes it. The genes are TRBV30 and TRBJ1-2, with D uncertain. This CDR3 is built from 13 residues. Germline loops: CDR1 GTSNPN, CDR2 SVGIG (reference sequence). Trimming shortened V by 4 bases and J by 0 bases, and 9 bases separated the two germline ends. The sequenced CDR3 bases are TGTGCCTGGACTGAGGGCTCTAACTATGGC. Amino acid sequence: CAWTEGSNYG. The CDR3 in full is CAWTEGSNYGYTF.

With regard to this clone: Coverage ceases 3 residues before the CDR3 finishes, and the germline J gene fills in the end. The chain joins TRBV9 to TRBJ2-5, with TRBD1 matching 8 bases. Germline trimming cut 4 bases from V and 5 bases from J; bases unmatched to any gene: 10. CDR3 length: 15 amino acids. Germline V gene lookup returns CDR1 SGDLS and CDR2 YYNGEE. The sequenced CDR3 bases are TGTGCCAGCAGCCCCCGACAGGGGCCCCGGGAGACC. It specifies CASSPRQGPRET. The CDR3 in full is CASSPRQGPRETQYF.

In the case of this clone: The CDR3 end is not reached by the read, which stops 3 residues before it; the germline J gene fills it in. The chain links TRBV5-1 to TRBJ1-4, with 10 bases lining up with TRBD1. The germline CDR1 and CDR2 sequences are SGHRS and YFSETQ. Trimming at V came to 2 bases and at J to 8 bases, leaving 3 bases not matched to a gene. The CDR3 has 14 residues. This CDR3 reads CASSLGTGEEKLFF. The part of the CDR3 DNA that was read is TGCGCCAGCAGCTTAGGGACAGGGGAAGAAAAA.

About this clone: Read coverage stops 3 residues before the CDR3 terminus; the germline J gene supplies the remainder. The chain is built from TRBV18 and TRBJ2-1; 7 bases map to TRBD1. The CDR3 runs 17 residues. Germline V CDR1 and CDR2: KGHSH, LQKENI. Germline trimming cut 6 bases from V and 6 bases from J; bases unmatched to any gene: 17. CDR3 sequence reads: CASSPPADRPPPNEQFF. The CDR3 DNA, read in part, is TGTGCCAGCTCCCCCCCGGCGGACAGGCCCCCCCCCAATGAG. Full variable domain (outside the CDR3, taken from reference TRBV18 and TRBJ2-1): NAGVMQNPRHLVRRRGQEARLRCSPMKGHSHVYWYRQLPEEGLKFMVYLQKENIIDESGMPKERFSAEFPKEGPSILRIQQVVRGDSAAYFCASSPPADRPPPNEQFFGPGTRLTVL.

Worth noting for this clone: An end of the junction differs from the germline gene, which may be a read error. The read is 3 residues too short to cover the CDR3 end, so that end is filled in from the germline J gene. The chain is built from TRBV4-2 and TRBJ1-4, with 7 bases fitting TRBD1. Per the germline V gene, CDR1 is LGHNA and CDR2 is YNFKEQ. The CDR3 has 16 amino acids. CDR3 bases read: TGCGCCAGCAGCCAACGGGGGACAGCCTATAATGAAAAA. Translation gives CASSQRGTAYNEK. The entire CDR3 sequence reads CASSQRGTAYNEKLFF.

Turning to this clone: The CDR3 is cut off 3 residues early in the read; its end comes from the germline J gene. The chain combines TRBV7-3 with TRBJ2-2; 8 bases agree with TRBD1. Germline values: CDR1 SGHTA, CDR2 FQGTGA. The V gene end was trimmed by 5 bases and the J gene end by 1 base; junction bases not matched to a gene: 3. CDR3 size: 15 residues. CDR3 region: CASSLGTGNTGELFF. The covered CDR3 bases are TGTGCCAGCAGCCTTGGGACAGGGAACACCGGGGAG.

About this clone: Read sequence stops 3 residues before the CDR3 end, and the germline J gene provides the missing end. The chain joins TRBV2 to TRBJ1-5, with D uncertain. The CDR3 extends over 15 amino acids. V was clipped by 3 bases and J by 2 bases, with 11 bases between them. Germline assignment: CDR1 SNHLY and CDR2 FYNNEI. Incomplete CDR3 DNA: TGTGCCAGCAGTGAGGGCAAGGGCGGCAATCAGCCC. It encodes CASSEGKGGNQP. The CDR3, in full, reads CASSEGKGGNQPQHF. The full variable domain, in which reference TRBV2 and TRBJ1-5 provide the parts outside the CDR3, is EPEVTQTPSHQVTQMGQEVILRCVPISNHLYFYWYRQILGQKVEFLVSFYNNEISEKSEIFDDQFSVERPDGSNFTLKIRSTKLEDSAMYFCASSEGKGGNQPQHFGDGTRLSIL.

Remarks on this clone: The CDR3 end lies 3 residues beyond the end of the read and is filled in from the germline J gene. V and J are TRBV20-1 and TRBJ1-5; D not resolved. V lost 0 bases, J lost 0 bases, and 6 bases lay in between. Germline CDR1 DFQATT, CDR2 SNEGSKA (reference sequence). The CDR3 has 14 amino acids. The CDR3 sequence: CSARESVSNQPQHF. The CDR3 bases that were read are TGCAGTGCTAGAGAGTCCGTTAGCAATCAGCCC.

The chain's CDR3 is CASSLDRYNEQFF. The sequenced part of the CDR3 DNA is TGTGCCAGCAGCTTAGACAGGTACAATGAG. This chain links TRBV7-2 with TRBJ2-1; perhaps TRBD1 as D (5 bases). The read ends 3 residues shy of where the CDR3 ends; the end is completed using the germline J gene. Trimming removed 1 base at V and 4 bases at J, with 5 bases between. Germline V lookup: CDR1 SGHTA, CDR2 FQGNSA. The CDR3 loop spans 13 amino acids.

As for this clone: The CDR3 extends 3 residues past the end of the read, so its final part is completed from the germline J gene. The chain has TRBV20-1 and TRBJ1-1, with D hard to call. The germline gives CDR1 DFQATT, CDR2 SNEGSKA (reference sequence). CDR3 length equals 13 residues. The germline V and J ends were trimmed by 3 bases and 0 bases, with 8 bases remaining between them. CDR3 region: CSASENLNTEAFF. The CDR3 DNA, read in part, is TGCAGTGCTAGCGAGAACTTGAACACTGAA.

On this clone: The CDR3 extends 3 residues past the end of the read, so its final part is completed from the germline J gene. The chain recombines TRBV2 with TRBJ1-2; D remains ambiguous. V was trimmed by 2 bases and J by 7 bases, leaving 5 bases between them. The CDR3 spans 11 residues. Germline CDR1 and CDR2: SNHLY and FYNNEI. Incomplete CDR3 DNA: TGTGCCAGCAGTGAATATCGTGGC. It translates to CASSEYRG. The entire CDR3 reads CASSEYRGYTF.

On this clone: The missing CDR3 end, 3 residues past where the read stops, is filled in from the germline J gene. V usage is TRBV19 and J usage is TRBJ1-5; 7 bases match TRBD1. With 9 bases clipped from V and 0 bases from J, the junction kept 14 bases outside the gene matches. The length of the CDR3 is 17 residues. The V gene's germline CDR1 is LNHDA and CDR2 SQIVND (reference sequence). CDR3 loop: CASRPRTGPNSNQPQHF. The sequenced CDR3 bases are TGTGCCAGCCGTCCACGGACAGGCCCGAATAGCAATCAGCCC.

Remarks on this clone: The read terminates 3 residues ahead of where the CDR3 ends, so the germline J gene completes it. This chain connects TRBV18 to TRBJ2-3, with D perhaps matching TRBD2 (5 bases). Germline V gene sequence: CDR1 KGHSH, CDR2 LQKENI. The CDR3 runs 13 residues. Deletions cut 8 bases from V and 5 bases from J, with 14 bases between. CDR3 loop: CASRPGNKDTQYF. The covered CDR3 bases are TGTGCCAGCAGACCGGGGAACAAAGATACG. The full variable domain, its missing parts supplied by reference TRBV18 and TRBJ2-3, is NAGVMQNPRHLVRRRGQEARLRCSPMKGHSHVYWYRQLPEEGLKFMVYLQKENIIDESGMPKERFSAEFPKEGPSILRIQQVVRGDSAAYFCASRPGNKDTQYFGPGTRLTVL.

Remarks on this clone: The DNA ends 3 residues before the CDR3 does, and the rest of the CDR3 is filled in from the germline J gene. The genes are TRBV6-1 and TRBJ1-1, with a tentative D call TRBD1 (6 bases). This CDR3 contains 15 residues. The V and J ends lost 2 bases and 1 base respectively, with 11 bases between them. Per germline, CDR1 MNHNS and CDR2 SASEGT. The CDR3 reads CASSEQAGQNTEAFF. Partial CDR3 DNA: TGTGCCAGCAGTGAACAGGCGGGACAGAACACTGAA.

Remarks on this clone: The missing CDR3 end, 3 residues past where the read stops, is filled in from the germline J gene. This chain connects TRBV30 to TRBJ1-1; possible D gene TRBD1, 6 bases. This CDR3 comprises 13 residues. V was clipped by 5 bases and J by 3 bases, with 13 bases between them. Germline values: CDR1 GTSNPN, CDR2 SVGIG (reference sequence). This CDR3 reads CAWQQGWDTEAFF. The covered CDR3 bases are TGTGCCTGGCAACAGGGATGGGACACTGAA.